The clone carrying this T cell receptor beta chain was observed at least ten times. A sample-barcoded 5' primer and a J-beta primer mix were used in a second PCR of roughly 6 to 11 cycles. TCRdb re-derived calls from the 5' RACE reads in MiXCR, one entry per CDR3 protein. The sample carries 600,000 or so distinct CDR3 sequences, 25% to 30% recorded once. Per the germline V gene, CDR1 is LGHNA and CDR2 is YNFKEQ. V was pared by 0 bases and J by 0 bases, with 10 bases between. The CDR3 has 16 residues. Extracted total RNA amounted to at least 5.5 micrograms for each sample. This entry belongs to a study of blood T cells in healthy people across ages.

The clonotype comes from a woman of 80 years or more in good health. Sequencing was carried out using blood. The chain carries TRBV4-2 and TRBJ2-3; D gene uncertain. The CDR3 is CASSQEGSTSTDTQYF. In nucleotides, the CDR3 is TGTGCCAGCAGCCAAGAAGGCTCGACGAGCACAGATACGCAGTATTTT.